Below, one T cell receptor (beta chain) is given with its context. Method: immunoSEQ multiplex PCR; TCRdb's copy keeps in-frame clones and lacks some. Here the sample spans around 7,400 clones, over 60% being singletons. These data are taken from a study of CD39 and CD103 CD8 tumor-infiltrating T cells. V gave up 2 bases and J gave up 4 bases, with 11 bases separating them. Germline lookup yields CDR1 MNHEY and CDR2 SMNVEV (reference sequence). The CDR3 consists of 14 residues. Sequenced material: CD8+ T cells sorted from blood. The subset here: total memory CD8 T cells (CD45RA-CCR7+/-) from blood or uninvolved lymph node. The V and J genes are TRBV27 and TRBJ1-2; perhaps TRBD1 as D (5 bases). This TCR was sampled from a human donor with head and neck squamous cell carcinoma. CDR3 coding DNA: TGTGCCAGCAGTTTACAATGGGGGGGCTATGGCTACACCTTC. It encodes CASSLQWGGYGYTF.